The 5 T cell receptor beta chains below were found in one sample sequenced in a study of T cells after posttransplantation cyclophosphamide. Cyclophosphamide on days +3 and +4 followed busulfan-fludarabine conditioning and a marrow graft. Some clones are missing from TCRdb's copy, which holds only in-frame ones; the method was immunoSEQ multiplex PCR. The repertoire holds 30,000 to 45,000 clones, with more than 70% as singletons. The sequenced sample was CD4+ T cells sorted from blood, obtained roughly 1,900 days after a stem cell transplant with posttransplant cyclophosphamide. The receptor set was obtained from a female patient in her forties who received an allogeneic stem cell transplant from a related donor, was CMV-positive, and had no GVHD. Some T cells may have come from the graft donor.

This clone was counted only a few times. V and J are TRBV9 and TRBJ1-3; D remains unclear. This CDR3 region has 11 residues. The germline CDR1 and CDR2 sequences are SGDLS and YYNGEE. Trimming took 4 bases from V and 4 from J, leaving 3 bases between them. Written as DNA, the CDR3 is TGTGCCAGCAGCCCAGGAAACACCATATATTTT. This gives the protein CASSPGNTIYF.

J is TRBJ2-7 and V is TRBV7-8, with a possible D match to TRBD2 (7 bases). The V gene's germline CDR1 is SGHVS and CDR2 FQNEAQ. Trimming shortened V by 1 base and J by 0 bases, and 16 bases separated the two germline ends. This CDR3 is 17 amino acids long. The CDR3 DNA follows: TGTGCCAGCAGCTTAGGCCCGAAGGGGGGGGGCTCCTACGAGCAGTACTTC. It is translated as CASSLGPKGGGSYEQYF. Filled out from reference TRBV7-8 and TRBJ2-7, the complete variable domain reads GAGVSQSPRYKVAKRGQDVALRCDPISGHVSLFWYQQALGQGPEFLTYFQNEAQLDKSGLPSDRFFAERPEGSVSTLKIQRTQQEDSAVYLCASSLGPKGGGSYEQYFGPGTRLTVT.

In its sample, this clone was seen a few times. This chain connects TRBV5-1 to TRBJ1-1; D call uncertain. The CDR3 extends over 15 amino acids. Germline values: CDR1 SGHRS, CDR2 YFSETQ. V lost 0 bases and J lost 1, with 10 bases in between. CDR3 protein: CASSLVTASNTEAFF. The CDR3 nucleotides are TGCGCCAGCAGCTTGGTTACAGCTTCGAACACTGAAGCTTTCTTT.

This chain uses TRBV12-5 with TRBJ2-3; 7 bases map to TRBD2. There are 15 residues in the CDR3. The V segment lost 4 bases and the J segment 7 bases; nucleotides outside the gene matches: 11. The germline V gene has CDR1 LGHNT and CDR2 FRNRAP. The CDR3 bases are TGTGCTAGTGGTTACCGGGACTATCAACCCCATACGCAGTATTTT. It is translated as CASGYRDYQPHTQYF.

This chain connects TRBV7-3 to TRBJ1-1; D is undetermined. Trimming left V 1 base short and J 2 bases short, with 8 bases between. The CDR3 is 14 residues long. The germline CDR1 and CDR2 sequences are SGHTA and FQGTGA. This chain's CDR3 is CASSLNGGNTEAFF. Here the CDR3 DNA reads TGTGCCAGCAGCTTAAATGGAGGAAACACTGAAGCTTTCTTT.